This paragraph reports one T cell receptor (beta chain). Antigen: not known. This sequence may be a read error, since a much larger clone differs from it by one base. TCRbeta libraries were built with three rounds of nested PCR, modified from ARM-PCR. MiXCR, applied by TCRdb to the multiplex PCR reads, yields one record per CDR3 protein. The sample consists of over 80,000 distinct CDR3 sequences, less than 85% of them appearing once. The record originates from a study of tumor and adjacent non-tumor tissue in lung cancer. Overall study: Some 4.2 million productive TCRbeta reads were obtained per sample on average.

This CDR3 region has 10 residues. The V gene's germline CDR1 is DFQATT and CDR2 SNEGSKA (reference sequence). RNA was extracted from bulk tissue without any cell sorting. The normal lung tissue was taken more than 3 cm from the tumor edge. Between August and November 2014, newly diagnosed, chemotherapy-naive lung cancer patients underwent thoracic surgery in China. Study outcomes and limitations: Tumor tissue had significantly higher TCR diversity than normal lung. In normal lung, the top 100 clones were significantly more dominant than in tumor.

Source material: distant non-tumor lung tissue. V gene TRBV20-1 combines with J gene TRBJ2-5; D not certain. The origin of this receptor is a man aged 60-69 years with small cell lung cancer. CDR3 DNA sequence: TGCAATGCTTCCTGGGAGACCCAGTACTTC. The encoded protein is CNASWETQYF.